This T cell receptor (beta chain) came from a study of PD-1 blockade in classical Hodgkin lymphoma. With respect to this clone: Its antigen is undetermined.

CDR1 and CDR2 from the germline V gene are SGHVS and FNYEAQ. V dropped 4 bases and J dropped 7 bases, with 11 bases sitting between them. This CDR3 spans 13 amino acids. After autologous stem cell transplantation all patients relapsed, and prior brentuximab vedotin exposure differed between cohorts. Produced via immunoSEQ multiplex PCR; TCRdb's table is partial and in-frame only. The sample lists about 27,000 clones, approximately 80% occurring once. General study results and limits: Among the patients, those starting nivolumab under 1 year after ASCT were excluded. Lower baseline TCR diversity marked trial partial responders and progressors. A reduction in baseline TCR diversity was reportedly seen in newly diagnosed patients relative to healthy donors. CD4+ TCR diversity, unlike CD8+, rose significantly by C4D1.

The clonotype originates from a human donor with classical Hodgkin lymphoma. V gene TRBV7-6 combines with J gene TRBJ2-1, with TRBD1 as a possible D gene (5 bases). The input for sequencing was peripheral blood mononuclear cells (PBMCs), taken before the second cycle of nivolumab. The CDR3 coding sequence is TGTGCCAGCAGCTCAGTCCGACAGAATGAGCAGTTCTTC. Protein sequence: CASSSVRQNEQFF.